The following is a T cell receptor (beta chain) sequence with its context. Its antigen is still unknown. V was shortened by 3 bases and J by 2 bases, with 23 bases between the two germline ends. The CDR3 runs to 20 residues. Germline CDR1 MGHRA, CDR2 YSYEKL. The data were taken from a study of T cell responses to AZD1222 COVID-19 vaccine. Findings and caveats of the study: Among the donors, most were white British and more were female, and clonal diversity was possibly underestimated.

TCRdb keeps only in-frame clones here, not all; method: immunoSEQ multiplex PCR. The sample includes 180,000 or so clones, 85% to 95% seen only once; the top ten take about 1%. The TCR was taken from an adult who received the MenACWY meningococcal vaccine as a control. The gene calls are TRBV4-1 and TRBJ2-6, with D possibly TRBD1 on 6 matching bases. This material consisted of peripheral blood, taken 28 days after the second dose of the MenACWY control vaccine. The CDR3 protein is CASSQSPGRQDSTGANVLTF. The CDR3, as DNA: TGCGCCAGCAGCCAGTCTCCGGGTCGACAGGATTCAACTGGGGCCAACGTCCTGACTTTC.